These T cell receptor beta chains were read from a single sample in a study of human T cells and chemical hapten exposure. MiXCR, applied by TCRdb to the RACE reads, yields one record per CDR3 protein. Here the sample spans approximately 34,000 distinct CDR3 sequences, roughly 5.4% being singletons. The sample was whole blood. The receptors were gathered from a human donor in good health. Some clones in this sample may be carry-over from other donors' samples. CDR3s include the opening cysteine and the closing phenylalanine or tryptophan. D genes are given only for firm matches. Some rows have no size entry. The others give once, few or many, or a class for an expanded clone.

d_call j_call v_call clone_size cdr3_aa cdr3_nt
NA TRBJ1-1 TRBV7-9 many CASSPQGNTEAFF TGTGCCAGCAGCCCCCAGGGGAACACTGAAGCTTTCTTT
TRBD1 TRBJ1-1 TRBV12-5 NA CASGFDRGTEAFF TGTGCTAGTGGTTTCGACAGGGGCACTGAAGCTTTCTTT
TRBD1 TRBJ2-3 TRBV13 many CASSVGTDFSTDTQYF TGTGCCAGCAGCGTAGGGACAGACTTTAGCACAGATACGCAGTATTTT
TRBD1 TRBJ2-5 TRBV3-1 many CASSQDRAAPQETQYF TGTGCCAGCAGCCAGGACAGGGCCGCGCCTCAAGAGACCCAGTACTTC
NA TRBJ2-1 TRBV29-1 many CSVAGRGHNEQFF TGCAGCGTTGCAGGAAGGGGCCACAATGAGCAGTTCTTC
NA TRBJ1-6 TRBV6-2/TRBV6-3 NA CASRFTVSPADF TGTGCCAGCAGGTTTACCGTATCCCCTGCGGACTTT
TRBD2 TRBJ2-3 TRBV28 many CASGAGGTSTDTQYF TGTGCCAGCGGAGCGGGAGGTACTAGCACAGATACGCAGTATTTT
TRBD1 TRBJ1-1 TRBV19 once CASSIVPGQGGRGTEAFF TGTGCCAGTAGTATAGTTCCCGGACAGGGCGGGAGAGGCACTGAAGCTTTCTTT
NA TRBJ2-7 TRBV6-5 many CASSLAFTGEQYF TGTGCCAGCAGCCTCGCCTTCACGGGAGAGCAGTACTTC
TRBD2 TRBJ2-3 TRBV7-6 many CASSLNRGGRKDTQYF TGTGCCAGCAGCCTCAACCGGGGGGGGCGAAAAGATACGCAGTATTTT
TRBD1 TRBJ2-5 TRBV29-1 many CSVARAGGETQYF TGCAGCGTTGCGAGGGCAGGGGGTGAGACCCAGTACTTC
NA TRBJ2-2 TRBV12-3/TRBV12-4 NA CASSFQGSRELFF TGTGCCAGCAGTTTTCAGGGCTCGAGGGAGCTGTTTTTT
NA TRBJ2-4 TRBV5-1 many CASSEGRNLIAKNIQYF TGCGCCAGCAGCGAGGGACGAAACCTCATAGCCAAAAACATTCAGTACTTC
NA TRBJ2-7 TRBV6-2/TRBV6-3 NA CASSLRDEQYF TGTGCCAGCAGTTTACGGGACGAGCAGTACTTC
TRBD2 TRBJ2-3 TRBV7-2 many CASSPQWLAAQYF TGTGCCAGCAGCCCCCAGTGGCTAGCGGCGCAGTATTTT
NA TRBJ1-5 TRBV7-8 many CASSLRTDSTNQPQHF TGTGCCAGCAGCCTAAGAACCGACAGTACCAATCAGCCCCAGCATTTT
NA TRBJ2-1 TRBV5-1 many CASSSAASSYNEQFF TGCGCCAGCAGCTCCGCCGCGAGCTCCTACAATGAGCAGTTCTTC
TRBD2 TRBJ2-1 TRBV29-1 few CSVVGLGGISYNEQFF TGCAGCGTTGTCGGGCTGGGAGGGATCTCCTACAATGAGCAGTTCTTC
NA TRBJ2-3 TRBV20-1 many CSARDRWTEGTDTQYF TGCAGTGCTAGAGATCGCTGGACCGAGGGCACAGATACGCAGTATTTT
TRBD2 TRBJ2-5 TRBV30 NA CAWSSSGVRTQYF TGTGCCTGGAGTTCTAGCGGGGTTCGGACCCAGTACTTC
NA TRBJ1-1 TRBV11-2 many CASSPDSGLAFF TGTGCCAGCAGCCCAGACTCAGGGCTCGCTTTCTTT
NA TRBJ2-4 TRBV11-2 many CASSYTSRVMDIQYF TGTGCCAGCAGCTATACGTCCCGGGTCATGGACATTCAGTACTTC
NA TRBJ1-1 TRBV7-9 many CASSYGEAGEAFF TGTGCCAGCAGTTACGGGGAAGCGGGTGAAGCTTTCTTT
NA TRBJ1-5 TRBV6-6 many CAAASFGQLLNQPQHF TGTGCCGCCGCTAGCTTCGGACAGCTCCTCAATCAGCCCCAGCATTTT
NA TRBJ2-1 TRBV18 many CASSPPSERKSEQFF TGTGCCAGCTCACCGCCTAGCGAGAGGAAGAGTGAGCAGTTCTTC
NA TRBJ2-3 TRBV9 many CASSVDNRADTQYF TGTGCCAGCAGCGTGGACAACCGTGCAGATACGCAGTATTTT
NA TRBJ2-2 TRBV7-8 few CASSLARRGYSTGELFF TGTGCCAGCAGCTTAGCGCGTCGGGGGTATAGCACCGGGGAGCTGTTTTTT
NA TRBJ2-2 TRBV20-1 many CSARDRGLAGELFF TGCAGTGCTAGAGATCGCGGTCTAGCCGGGGAGCTGTTTTTT
NA TRBJ2-7 TRBV14 NA CASSQDNGGEQYF TGTGCCAGCAGCCAAGATAACGGGGGAGAGCAGTACTTC
TRBD1 TRBJ1-2 TRBV27 many CASSLGQPAAGGYTF TGTGCCAGCAGTTTGGGACAGCCAGCGGCGGGGGGCTACACCTTC
TRBD2 TRBJ2-3 TRBV12-3/TRBV12-4 medium-sized CASRGLGTDTQYF TGTGCCAGCAGAGGACTAGGGACGGATACGCAGTATTTT
NA TRBJ2-1 TRBV2 many CASNPEPGTTNEQFF TGTGCCAGCAATCCTGAACCAGGGACCACCAATGAGCAGTTCTTC
NA TRBJ2-7 TRBV6-5 many CASSYIGGEGEQYF TGTGCCAGCAGTTATATCGGGGGCGAGGGCGAGCAGTACTTC
TRBD1 TRBJ1-2 TRBV9 many CASSVGTGSYGYTF TGTGCCAGCAGCGTAGGGACAGGATCTTATGGCTACACCTTC
NA TRBJ1-1 TRBV6-5 few CASSRPGGFTEAFF TGTGCCAGCAGTCGACCGGGGGGATTCACTGAAGCTTTCTTT
NA TRBJ1-1 TRBV29-1 NA CSVVGQNPTEAFF TGCAGCGTTGTGGGGCAGAACCCCACTGAAGCTTTCTTT
NA TRBJ1-1 TRBV6-6 many CASSYSNTEAFF TGTGCCAGCAGTTACTCGAACACTGAAGCTTTCTTT
TRBD1 TRBJ2-3 TRBV7-9 NA CASSGNRGQDTQYF TGTGCCAGCAGCGGTAACAGGGGGCAAGATACGCAGTATTTT
NA TRBJ1-6 TRBV27 NA CASSSPSYNSPLHF TGTGCCAGCAGTTCTCCATCATATAATTCACCCCTCCACTTT
NA TRBJ1-1 TRBV20-1 many CSARRSGPTEAFF TGCAGTGCTAGAAGGTCAGGGCCGACTGAAGCTTTCTTT
NA TRBJ2-3 TRBV12-5 few CANFRRGNTDTQYF TGTGCTAACTTCAGGAGGGGGAACACAGATACGCAGTATTTT
NA TRBJ2-3 TRBV5-1 many CASSWEADTQYF TGCGCCAGCAGCTGGGAGGCAGATACGCAGTATTTT
NA TRBJ1-5 TRBV2 many CASKGQNNQPQHF TGTGCCAGCAAAGGACAGAATAATCAGCCCCAGCATTTT
TRBD1 TRBJ1-5 TRBV6-6 many CASSNHRQGRNQPQHF TGTGCCAGCAGTAACCACCGACAGGGAAGAAATCAGCCCCAGCATTTT
NA TRBJ2-1 TRBV6-2/TRBV6-3 many CASSYSKAKTGSSYNEQFF TGTGCCAGCAGTTACTCGAAAGCTAAAACTGGGAGCTCCTACAATGAGCAGTTCTTC
NA TRBJ2-5 TRBV10-3 few CAISESSQCGETQYF TGTGCCATCAGTGAGTCTTCCCAGTGTGGGGAGACCCAGTACTTC
NA TRBJ2-6 TRBV23-1 many CAGLTGTGANVLTF TGCGCCGGGCTAACAGGGACTGGGGCCAACGTCCTGACTTTC
NA TRBJ1-4 TRBV12-3/TRBV12-4 few CASSLARGDVEKLFF TGTGCCAGCAGTTTAGCTAGGGGAGATGTTGAAAAACTGTTTTTT
NA TRBJ2-5 TRBV5-6 many CASSLYSVETQYF TGTGCCAGCAGCTTGTATAGTGTGGAGACCCAGTACTTC
NA TRBJ2-1 TRBV28 many CASNPRFAGPFF TGTGCCAGCAACCCGAGGTTTGCAGGTCCGTTCTTC
TRBD2 TRBJ2-5 TRBV4-2 many CASSPGTSGQETQYF TGTGCCAGCAGTCCCGGGACTAGCGGTCAAGAGACCCAGTACTTC
NA TRBJ2-2 TRBV20-1 many CSAGRSDGELFF TGCAGTGCCGGACGGTCAGACGGGGAGCTGTTTTTT
NA TRBJ1-1 TRBV11-2 few CASSLGVNTEAFF TGTGCCAGCAGCTTAGGGGTGAACACTGAAGCTTTCTTT
NA TRBJ2-2 TRBV29-1 many CSVSAGVATGELFF TGCAGCGTTTCCGCAGGGGTGGCAACCGGGGAGCTGTTTTTT
NA TRBJ2-1 TRBV24-1 few CATSDLGRTEQFF TGTGCCACCAGTGATTTAGGGCGCACTGAGCAGTTCTTC
TRBD1 TRBJ1-1 TRBV6-6 many CASSSTGGTEAFF TGTGCCAGCAGTTCCACAGGGGGGACTGAAGCTTTCTTT
NA TRBJ2-7 TRBV20-1 many CSAALNKGFSYEQYF TGCAGTGCTGCTTTAAATAAGGGATTCTCCTACGAGCAGTACTTC